These T cell receptor beta chains were read from a single sample in a study of blood T cell repertoires in COVID-19. Generated by immunoSEQ multiplex PCR, the TCRdb table keeps only in-frame clones and is missing some. The top ten hold roughly 4.5% of the sample, which has 210,000 or so clones, about nine tenths seen once. The source material was peripheral blood. The receptors shown here come from a man between 50 and 59 years old with acute or convalescent COVID-19. The CDR3 runs from the conserved cysteine through the conserved F or W. D genes are given only for firm matches. The listing skips clone size in some rows; elsewhere it reads once, few, many or a size class.

V: TRBV14
D: TRBD1
J: TRBJ1-2
size: NA
DNA: TGTGCCAGCAGCCCGACAGGGAACTATGGCTACACCTTC
CDR3: CASSPTGNYGYTF

V: TRBV5-4
D: NA
J: TRBJ1-6
size: NA
DNA: TGTGCCAGCGCTCCTAGAGAGGGAGTGGGTTCACCCCTCCACTTT
CDR3: CASAPREGVGSPLHF

V: TRBV3-1/TRBV3-2
D: TRBD2
J: TRBJ2-3
size: NA
DNA: TGTGCCAGCAGCCAAGATCGGACCGGGGGGGCCTTAGATACGCAGTATTTT
CDR3: CASSQDRTGGALDTQYF

V: TRBV4-1
D: TRBD1
J: TRBJ1-2
size: NA
DNA: TGCGCCAGCAGCACCCCGGGACAGCCTGTCTATGGCTACACCTTC
CDR3: CASSTPGQPVYGYTF

V: TRBV10-1
D: NA
J: TRBJ1-1
size: NA
DNA: TGCGCCAGCAGTATTGAGAGATACACTGAAGCTTTCTTT
CDR3: CASSIERYTEAFF

V: TRBV27
D: TRBD1
J: TRBJ2-7
size: NA
DNA: TGTGCCAGCAGTTTAAAGACAGGGGTCTCCTACGAGCAGTACTTC
CDR3: CASSLKTGVSYEQYF

V: TRBV3-1/TRBV3-2
D: NA
J: TRBJ2-4
size: NA
DNA: TGTGCCAGCAGCCGGGGGAGGTCAGTCAAAAACATTCAGTACTTC
CDR3: CASSRGRSVKNIQYF

V: TRBV10-2
D: NA
J: TRBJ1-1
size: NA
DNA: TGCGCCAGCAGTGTGGCCAAGAACACTGAAGCTTTCTTT
CDR3: CASSVAKNTEAFF

V: TRBV6-5
D: NA
J: TRBJ1-2
size: NA
DNA: TGTGCCAGCAGCTCACGGGATAACTATGGCTACACCTTC
CDR3: CASSSRDNYGYTF

V: TRBV5-5
D: TRBD1
J: TRBJ1-1
size: NA
DNA: TGTGCCAGCACGGGCACCTTGGGGGACAGGCTCGGCACTGAAGCTTTCTTT
CDR3: CASTGTLGDRLGTEAFF

V: TRBV11-2
D: TRBD1
J: TRBJ2-1
size: NA
DNA: TGTGCCAGCAGCTCCCCGGGGACAGTTTACAATGAGCAGTTCTTC
CDR3: CASSSPGTVYNEQFF

V: TRBV27
D: TRBD1
J: TRBJ1-2
size: once
DNA: TGTGCCAGCAGGAGGGACAGCGACAGATTCAACTATGGCTACACCTTC
CDR3: CASRRDSDRFNYGYTF

V: TRBV27
D: NA
J: TRBJ1-6
size: NA
DNA: TGTGCCAGCAGTCTAACTGAGAGATCACCCCTCCACTTT
CDR3: CASSLTERSPLHF

V: TRBV5-4
D: TRBD2
J: TRBJ2-2
size: NA
DNA: TGTGCCAGCAGCTGGACTAGCGGTGACACCGGGGAGCTGTTTTTT
CDR3: CASSWTSGDTGELFF

V: TRBV2
D: NA
J: TRBJ1-6
size: NA
DNA: TGTGCCAGCCATGGACAGCCTGCGAATTCACCCCTCCACTTT
CDR3: CASHGQPANSPLHF

V: TRBV27
D: NA
J: TRBJ2-2
size: once
DNA: TGTGCCAGCAGTCATTTCAACACCGGGGAGCTGTTTTTT
CDR3: CASSHFNTGELFF

V: TRBV19
D: NA
J: TRBJ2-7
size: NA
DNA: TGTGCCAGTAGTATAGGGTACAGGTTCTACGAGCAGTACTTC
CDR3: CASSIGYRFYEQYF

V: TRBV20-1
D: TRBD1
J: TRBJ1-2
size: NA
DNA: TGCAGTGCTAGTGAACAGGGGTTCTATGGCTACACCTTC
CDR3: CSASEQGFYGYTF

V: TRBV9
D: NA
J: TRBJ2-3
size: NA
DNA: TGTGCCAGCAGCGTAGGAGGTATTAGCACAGATACGCAGTATTTT
CDR3: CASSVGGISTDTQYF

V: TRBV29-1
D: NA
J: TRBJ2-4
size: NA
DNA: TGCAGCGTTGACCTCACAGGTGTCGGGAACATTCAGTACTTC
CDR3: CSVDLTGVGNIQYF

V: TRBV6-5
D: NA
J: TRBJ1-3
size: NA
DNA: TGTGCCAGCAGCGACAGTCGAGGAAACACCATATATTTT
CDR3: CASSDSRGNTIYF

V: TRBV5-1
D: NA
J: TRBJ2-7
size: NA
DNA: TGCGCCAGCAGCCCTGATGGGCAGGGCATCTACGAGCAGTACTTC
CDR3: CASSPDGQGIYEQYF

V: TRBV7-9
D: NA
J: TRBJ2-7
size: NA
DNA: TGTGCCAGCAGCTTAGAGCAGGGGTTCGCCTACGAGCAGTACTTC
CDR3: CASSLEQGFAYEQYF

V: TRBV14
D: NA
J: TRBJ2-3
size: NA
DNA: TGTGCCAGCAGCCAAGATCGGGGCACAGATACGCAGTATTTT
CDR3: CASSQDRGTDTQYF

V: TRBV10-3
D: NA
J: TRBJ1-6
size: NA
DNA: TGTGCCATCAGTGAGTCGAGTACCGGGGATTCACCCCTCCACTTT
CDR3: CAISESSTGDSPLHF

V: TRBV6-5
D: TRBD1
J: TRBJ2-7
size: NA
DNA: TGTGCCAGCGAGCCGGGACAGGGCTACGAGCAGTACTTC
CDR3: CASEPGQGYEQYF

V: TRBV27
D: NA
J: TRBJ1-6
size: NA
DNA: TGTGCCAGCAGTTTAGGGGGGATCTTGGGGGGATCACCCCTCCACTTT
CDR3: CASSLGGILGGSPLHF

V: TRBV7-9
D: NA
J: TRBJ1-2
size: NA
DNA: TGTGCCAGCAGCCCATCCTGGGACTCAGCGGGTGGCTACACCTTC
CDR3: CASSPSWDSAGGYTF

V: TRBV5-1
D: NA
J: TRBJ1-1
size: NA
DNA: TGCGCCAGCAGGCCGACAGAGAACACTGAAGCTTTCTTT
CDR3: CASRPTENTEAFF

V: TRBV5-1
D: TRBD2
J: TRBJ2-1
size: NA
DNA: TGCGCCAGCAGCTTGGGACTAGCGGGGGACCTCTACAATGAGCAGTTCTTC
CDR3: CASSLGLAGDLYNEQFF

V: TRBV15
D: NA
J: TRBJ1-4
size: NA
DNA: TGTGCCACCAGCAGAGGCGGAGGGCAAGCTGAAAAACTGTTTTTT
CDR3: CATSRGGGQAEKLFF

V: TRBV7-9
D: NA
J: TRBJ1-2
size: NA
DNA: TGTGCCAGCAGCTTAGCTGACACTTTTTACTATGGCTACACCTTC
CDR3: CASSLADTFYYGYTF

V: TRBV5-6
D: TRBD1
J: TRBJ2-1
size: NA
DNA: TGTGCCAGCAGCTTAAAACTCCGGGACAGGGGGATAGATGAGCAGTTCTTC
CDR3: CASSLKLRDRGIDEQFF

V: TRBV6-5
D: TRBD1
J: TRBJ1-1
size: NA
DNA: TGTGCCAGCAGCCTAGACAGGGGGTACACTGAAGCTTTCTTT
CDR3: CASSLDRGYTEAFF

V: TRBV19
D: TRBD1
J: TRBJ1-1
size: NA
DNA: TGTGCCAGTAGGACGACAGGGGGAGCTTTCTTT
CDR3: CASRTTGGAFF

V: TRBV7-2
D: NA
J: TRBJ1-2
size: few
DNA: TGTGCCAGCAGCTTATATGCGGGGAACTATGGCTACACCTTC
CDR3: CASSLYAGNYGYTF

V: TRBV2
D: TRBD1
J: TRBJ2-7
size: NA
DNA: TGTGCCAGCAGTGAAGTAGGACAGGGGGCCCACGAGCAGTACTTC
CDR3: CASSEVGQGAHEQYF

V: TRBV6-5
D: NA
J: TRBJ1-2
size: NA
DNA: TGTGCCACCCAGATGAGGGGGGGTTATGGCTACACCTTC
CDR3: CATQMRGGYGYTF

V: TRBV14
D: TRBD1
J: TRBJ1-2
size: NA
DNA: TGTGCCAGCAGCCCCCGGGACAGGGGTAACTATGGCTACACCTTC
CDR3: CASSPRDRGNYGYTF

V: TRBV15
D: NA
J: TRBJ1-4
size: NA
DNA: TGTGCCACCAGCAGAGGGACGGCGGGGTTGAATGAAAAACTGTTTTTT
CDR3: CATSRGTAGLNEKLFF